This T cell receptor beta chain was sequenced for a study of cytomegalovirus exposure and HLA in healthy donors. In germline, CDR1 is SGHNT, CDR2 YYREEE (reference sequence). The CDR3 contains 13 residues. V lost 4 bases, J lost 5 bases, and 13 bases lay in between. Clones were sequenced by immunoSEQ multiplex PCR, and TCRdb holds only the in-frame ones, with some missing. This sample has fewer than 150,000 clones, with roughly 90% found just once. This sequence originates from a man aged 30-40 years in good health and CMV-seronegative. What was sequenced was PBMCs. The chain employs TRBV5-4 and TRBJ2-7; no definite D call. This CDR3 is CASSPFQVDEQYF. DNA for the CDR3: TGTGCCAGCAGCCCCTTTCAGGTCGACGAGCAGTACTTC.